The 29 T cell receptor beta chains reported below all come from one sample, sequenced in a study of blood T cell repertoires in COVID-19. Here immunoSEQ multiplex PCR was the method, and the copy in TCRdb shows in-frame clones only, minus some. The data contain under 35,000 clones, approximately 88% of them singletons. The sample was peripheral blood. The receptors were gathered from a woman aged 45-65 years with active COVID-19.

The V and J genes are TRBV5-1 and TRBJ1-5; D call uncertain. Germline CDR1 and CDR2: SGHRS and YFSETQ. Trimming left V 0 bases short and J 3 bases short, with 13 bases between. This CDR3 spans 16 amino acids. In DNA form, the CDR3 reads TGCGCCAGCAGCTTGGGGCCCAGGAGGGACAATCAGCCCCAGCATTTT. Translating gives CASSLGPRRDNQPQHF.

This clone showed up just once. The junction departs from germline at one end; a sequencing error may be responsible. The chain links TRBV5-1 to TRBJ1-2; D perhaps matches TRBD1 (6 bases). Per the germline V gene, CDR1 is SGHRS and CDR2 is YFSETQ. The CDR3 is 15 residues long. CDR3 sequence (DNA): TGCGCCAGCAGCGGAACAGGGTTGTCAAACTATGACTACACCTTC. Translating gives CASSGTGLSNYDYTF.

There are a few counts of this clone. The chain uses TRBV21-1 and TRBJ2-7; the D call TRBD2 from the table was never checked on the DNA. TRBV21-1 has pseudogene status. The CDR3 covers 14 residues. CDR3 sequence (DNA): TGTGCCAGCCCTAAGGGGGGGATCTCCTACGAGCAGTACTTC. It encodes CASPKGGISYEQYF.

This chain uses TRBV6-5 with TRBJ2-7; D is perhaps TRBD2 (5 bases). The CDR3 is 13 residues long. Germline CDR1 MNHEY, CDR2 SVGAGI. Trimming removed 9 bases at V and 6 bases at J, with 18 bases between. CDR3 bases: TGTGCCAGTGGACTCAAACGGGTAGGCGAGCAGTACTTC. Translated, it gives CASGLKRVGEQYF.

The genes are TRBV21-1 and TRBJ2-1; TRBD2 reflects the table's D call only, with no check against the DNA. TRBV21-1 is labeled a pseudogene. This CDR3 region has 14 residues. CDR3 sequence reads: CASRSSGAYNEQFF. The CDR3 nucleotides are TGTGCCAGCAGGTCTAGCGGAGCCTACAATGAGCAGTTCTTC.

V is TRBV5-3 and J is TRBJ2-1; TRBD2 agrees at 9 bases. TRBV5-3 is noted as an ORF with a role that remains uncertain. The CDR3 consists of 17 residues. V shed 3 bases and J 9 bases; nucleotides not matched to a gene: 16. The CDR3 reads CARSSALGGRARSEQFF. The CDR3 DNA is TGTGCCAGAAGCTCGGCGTTAGGCGGGAGGGCCCGGTCTGAGCAGTTCTTC.

The rearrangement uses TRBV9 and TRBJ2-3; TRBD2 agrees at 13 bases. The CDR3 length is 18 residues. CDR1 SGDLS and CDR2 YYNGEE come from the germline V gene. V lost 3 bases to trimming and J lost 4 bases; unmatched junction nucleotides: 11. CDR3 sequence reads: CASSAGLGLAGVADTQYF. DNA for the CDR3: TGTGCCAGCAGCGCCGGCCTCGGACTAGCGGGAGTTGCAGATACGCAGTATTTT. Variable domain in full (rest from reference TRBV9 and TRBJ2-3): DSGVTQTPKHLITATGQRVTLRCSPRSGDLSVYWYQQSLDQGLQFLIQYYNGEERAKGNILERFSAQQFPDLHSELNLSSLELGDSALYFCASSAGLGLAGVADTQYFGPGTRLTVL.

This sequence joins TRBV5-1 and TRBJ2-7; TRBD1 aligns across 7 bases. Losses at the gene ends were 1 base for V and 5 bases for J; bases not matched to a gene: 9. The germline CDR1 and CDR2 sequences are SGHRS and YFSETQ. CDR3 length equals 15 residues. As DNA, the CDR3 is TGCGCCAGCAGCTTGAGTGGGCAGGGGGTCAACGAGCAGTACTTC. It encodes CASSLSGQGVNEQYF.

The count of this clone is one. This chain joins TRBV30 and TRBJ2-2; D is possibly TRBD1 (6 bases). CDR1 and CDR2 (germline): GTSNPN, SVGIG (reference sequence). The CDR3 is 15 residues long. Deletions cut 0 bases from V and 5 bases from J, with 13 bases between. The CDR3 nucleotides read TGTGCCTGGAGTGTAATCCCACAGGGTACCGGGGAGCTGTTTTTT. Encoded protein: CAWSVIPQGTGELFF.

This clone was recorded only once. CDR3 in DNA: TGTGCCAGCAGTGCCGGCACAGATACGCAGTATTTT. As protein: CASSAGTDTQYF. The gene calls are TRBV2 and TRBJ2-3; D is ambiguous. V was clipped by 4 bases and J by 1 base, with 3 bases between them. The CDR3 sequence is 12 residues long. Germline-derived CDR1 and CDR2 are SNHLY and FYNNEI.

The rearrangement joins TRBV27 to TRBJ2-1; 10 bases agree with TRBD2. The V gene end was trimmed by 4 bases and the J gene end by 0 bases; junction bases not matched to a gene: 3. The CDR3 is 16 amino acids. CDR1 and CDR2 (germline): MNHEY, SMNVEV (reference sequence). The CDR3 sequence: CASSYPSGSSYNEQFF. The CDR3 bases are TGTGCCAGCAGTTATCCTAGCGGGAGCTCCTACAATGAGCAGTTCTTC.

The genes are TRBV27 and TRBJ1-2, with TRBD1 matching over 9 bases. Germline V gives CDR1 MNHEY, CDR2 SMNVEV (reference sequence). CDR3 length equals 15 residues. J was trimmed by 1 base and V by 6 bases; bases with no gene match: 6. CDR3 region: CASRETGGSNYGYTF. The CDR3 coding sequence is TGTGCCAGCAGGGAGACAGGGGGAAGTAACTATGGCTACACCTTC.

The chain recombines TRBV3-1 (or the pseudogene TRBV3-2) with TRBJ1-5, with D possibly being TRBD1 (5 bases). CDR3 size: 15 residues. V dropped 0 bases and J dropped 7 bases, with 13 bases sitting between them. Germline V lookup: CDR1 LGHDT, CDR2 YNNKEL (reference sequence). In DNA, the CDR3 is TGTGCCAGCAGCCAAGATGGAAGGGGCGGCCAGCCCCAGCATTTT. This gives the protein CASSQDGRGGQPQHF.

This clone appeared once. This sequence joins TRBV14 and TRBJ1-2; D remains ambiguous. The CDR3 contains 15 residues. The germline gives CDR1 SGHDN, CDR2 FVKESK. V gave up 2 bases and J gave up 6 bases, with 16 bases separating them. CDR3 amino acids: CASSQRSTRRDGYTF. The CDR3 bases are TGTGCCAGCAGCCAACGTTCGACGAGGAGAGATGGCTACACCTTC. The full variable domain, completed using reference TRBV14 and TRBJ1-2, is EAGVTQFPSHSVIEKGQTVTLRCDPISGHDNLYWYRRVMGKEIKFLLHFVKESKQDESGMPNNRFLAERTGGTYSTLKVQPAELEDSGVYFCASSQRSTRRDGYTFGSGTRLTVV.

The chain uses TRBV28 and TRBJ2-1, with a weak D call TRBD1 (6 bases). V was trimmed by 11 bases and J by 7 bases, leaving 12 bases between them. CDR1 is MDHEN and CDR2 is SYDVKM in the germline V gene. This CDR3 has 11 residues. This CDR3 is CALTGPNEQFF. The CDR3 DNA reads TGTGCCCTCACAGGGCCTAATGAGCAGTTCTTC.

V gene TRBV5-1 combines with J gene TRBJ2-7, with 10 bases lining up with TRBD1. This CDR3 contains 15 residues. Germline assignment: CDR1 SGHRS and CDR2 YFSETQ. The junction had 8 bases not matched to a gene; V was cut back by 7 bases and J by 1 base. This chain's CDR3 is CASFEPGQGSYEQYF. The CDR3 DNA reads as TGCGCCAGCTTCGAGCCGGGACAGGGGTCCTACGAGCAGTACTTC.

The CDR3 DNA reads TGTGCCAGCAGCCTTTTCCGGGTATCCTACAATGAGCAGTTCTTC. Protein: CASSLFRVSYNEQFF. The chain is built from TRBV11-2 and TRBJ2-1, with D uncertain. V was shortened by 5 bases and J by 1 base, with 12 bases between the two germline ends. The CDR3 runs 15 residues. The germline CDR1 and CDR2 sequences are SGHAT and FQNNGV.

The chain couples TRBV5-1 to TRBJ2-7; maybe TRBD2 (5 bases). The germline V gene has CDR1 SGHRS and CDR2 YFSETQ. V lost 5 bases, J lost 3 bases, and 15 bases lay in between. The length of the CDR3 is 14 residues. CDR3 in amino acids: CASRQSLSGYEQYF. CDR3 nucleotides: TGCGCCAGCAGGCAGTCTTTGAGCGGCTACGAGCAGTACTTC.

The V gene is TRBV19, the J gene TRBJ2-2; TRBD1 agrees at 9 bases. V trimming: 7 bases; J trimming: 0 bases; junction bases outside the gene matches: 3. The CDR3 sequence is 15 residues long. Germline V gene lookup returns CDR1 LNHDA and CDR2 SQIVND (reference sequence). The CDR3 sequence: CASTRTGANTGELFF. CDR3 bases: TGTGCCAGTACCCGGACAGGGGCGAACACCGGGGAGCTGTTTTTT.

The chain carries TRBV5-1 and TRBJ1-1, with 9 bases aligning to TRBD1. Trimming at V came to 0 bases and at J to 1 base, leaving 4 bases not matched to a gene. This CDR3 contains 16 residues. The germline gives CDR1 SGHRS, CDR2 YFSETQ. CDR3: CASSLDRGLGNTEAFF. CDR3 DNA sequence: TGCGCCAGCAGCTTGGACAGGGGGCTGGGGAACACTGAAGCTTTCTTT.

The chain is built from TRBV5-1 and TRBJ1-1; TRBD1 might be the D (6 bases). Per germline, CDR1 SGHRS and CDR2 YFSETQ. The CDR3 length is 14 residues. The V gene lost 2 bases and the J gene lost 4 bases, with 12 bases spanning the gap. CDR3 loop: CASSFVQGSTEAFF. CDR3 nucleotides: TGCGCCAGCAGCTTCGTACAGGGATCCACTGAAGCTTTCTTT. Filled out from reference TRBV5-1 and TRBJ1-1, the complete variable domain reads KAGVTQTPRYLIKTRGQQVTLSCSPISGHRSVSWYQQTPGQGLQFLFEYFSETQRNKGNFPGRFSGRQFSNSRSEMNVSTLELGDSALYLCASSFVQGSTEAFFGQGTRLTVV.

V is TRBV2 and J is TRBJ1-4; D is perhaps TRBD1 (5 bases). The CDR3 has 14 residues. The V end was cut by 7 bases, the J end by 3 bases, with 12 bases between. Germline loops: CDR1 SNHLY, CDR2 FYNNEI. The DNA of the CDR3 is TGTGCCAGCATACGGGGGATTCCTAATGAAAAACTGTTTTTT. Residues: CASIRGIPNEKLFF.

The genes are TRBV5-4 and TRBJ2-7, with 7 bases lining up with TRBD2. Germline V gives CDR1 SGHNT, CDR2 YYREEE (reference sequence). The CDR3 extends over 15 amino acids. Trimming took 3 bases from V and 5 from J; bases not matched to a gene: 11. The CDR3 DNA is TGTGCCAGCAGCTCAAGCGGGACCAATCCCCACGAGCAGTACTTC. It is translated as CASSSSGTNPHEQYF.

This sequence joins TRBV10-3 and TRBJ1-1; 9 bases align to TRBD1. Per the germline V gene, CDR1 is ENHRY and CDR2 is SYGVKD. V was pared by 3 bases and J by 5 bases, with 1 base of the junction left unmatched. The CDR3 totals 13 residues. The DNA of the CDR3 is TGTGCCATCAGTGATGACAGGGGGACTGAAGCTTTCTTT. Translating gives CAISDDRGTEAFF.

This rearrangement joins TRBV30 to TRBJ1-5, with D perhaps TRBD1 (6 bases). The V end was cut by 1 base, the J end by 5 bases, with 9 bases between. The CDR3 runs 13 residues. CDR1 and CDR2 from the germline V gene are GTSNPN and SVGIG (reference sequence). DNA of the CDR3: TGTGCCTGGAGTGCCAGGGGCGATCAGCCCCAGCATTTT. It specifies CAWSARGDQPQHF. Based on the CDR3 plus reference TRBV30 and TRBJ1-5, the full variable domain is SQTIHQWPATLVQPVGSPLSLECTVEGTSNPNLYWYRQAAGRGLQLLFYSVGIGQISSEVPQNLSASRPQDRQFILSSKKLLLSDSGFYLCAWSARGDQPQHFGDGTRLSIL.

The genes are TRBV6-5 and TRBJ1-6; D not resolved. V lost 0 bases to trimming and J lost 3 bases, with 9 bases between them. Germline CDR1 reads MNHEY; CDR2 reads SVGAGI. This CDR3 comprises 16 residues. The CDR3 DNA reads as TGTGCCAGCAGTTACTCCTCCACGGTCTATAATTCACCCCTCCACTTT. Its protein is CASSYSSTVYNSPLHF.

This clone has just one count. The chain uses TRBV28 and TRBJ1-1; possible D gene TRBD1, 5 bases. Looked up from germline, CDR1 is MDHEN and CDR2 is SYDVKM. This CDR3 is 14 amino acids long. V lost 7 bases and J 1 base, leaving 13 bases between the germline ends. CDR3 sequence reads: CASTRDFSNTEAFF. The CDR3 DNA sequence: TGTGCCAGCACCCGGGACTTTTCGAACACTGAAGCTTTCTTT.

The rearrangement joins TRBV27 to TRBJ2-7; TRBD2 matches 7 bases. V trimming: 3 bases; J trimming: 2 bases; junction bases outside the gene matches: 1. This CDR3 spans 13 amino acids. Germline assignment: CDR1 MNHEY and CDR2 SMNVEV (reference sequence). The CDR3 here is CASSLGGTYEQYF. Here the CDR3 DNA reads TGTGCCAGCAGTTTGGGGGGGACCTACGAGCAGTACTTC.

The chain links TRBV5-6 to TRBJ2-1, with 9 positions matching TRBD2. The germline gives CDR1 SGHDT, CDR2 YYEEEE. CDR3 size: 16 residues. J gave up 4 bases and V 1 base, and 6 bases lay outside the gene matches. CDR3 nucleotide sequence: TGTGCCAGCAGCTTGTGGCGGGAGGGCCCTTACAATGAGCAGTTCTTC. This sequence encodes CASSLWREGPYNEQFF.